This T cell receptor (beta chain) was sequenced during a study of CD8 T cells in Susac syndrome. A quantity of about 0.5 to 1 ug RNA underwent reverse transcription using random hexamers. Amplification of the TCR beta CDR3 was carried out by immunoSEQ multiplex PCR, which spanned a total of 54 Vbeta and 13 Jbeta segments. MiXCR, run by TCRdb on the immunoSEQ multiplex PCR reads, gives a single entry per CDR3 protein. The sample lists approximately 170,000 distinct CDR3 sequences, approximately 94% seen once, with approximately 0.094% in the top ten. The TEMRA cells underwent FACS enrichment, while the CD8+ and CD4+ T cells underwent negative isolation. This clonotype has just one count. The sequenced sample was CD4+ T cells from PBMCs. This TCR came from a human donor with multiple sclerosis.

The CDR3 spells CSARIRAPGLGGGYTF. As DNA, the CDR3 is TGCAGTGCCAGGATCCGGGCCCCAGGTTTGGGAGGTGGCTACACCTTC. The chain employs TRBV20-1 and TRBJ1-2; no clear D. The CDR3 is made up of 16 amino acids. The germline V and J ends were trimmed by 6 bases and 7 bases, with 27 bases remaining between them. The germline V gene has CDR1 DFQATT and CDR2 SNEGSKA (reference sequence).